The present TCR beta chain was sequenced within a study of CD8 T cells in ankylosing spondylitis. Study results and limitations: Some motif variants had been reported before (in reactive arthritis synovial fluid and blood). About 8 highly homologous variants formed a TCR beta motif that appeared characteristic of ankylosing spondylitis blood. Significant enrichment of disease-linked clones was reported in matched ankylosing spondylitis synovial fluid.

Each CDR3 protein is one row after TCRdb ran MiXCR on the 5' RACE reads. The profile shows some 140,000 distinct CDR3 sequences, 6.5% to 8.5% of them singletons. The CDR3 length is 17 residues. The germline gives CDR1 SGHRS, CDR2 YFSETQ. Trimming cost V 3 bases and J 6 bases; bases outside gene matches: 7. This clonotype turned up a few times. Its antigen is currently unknown. This receptor was obtained from a male donor with ankylosing spondylitis. The chain has TRBV5-1 and TRBJ2-1, with 15 bases identical to TRBD2. Sequenced input: synovial fluid, either unsorted or a sorted T cell fraction (not recorded which). CDR3 in DNA: TGCGCCAGCAGCTGGGGACTAGCGGGAGGTTACGGCAATGAGCAGTTCTTC. This codes for CASSWGLAGGYGNEQFF. The whole variable domain, remainder taken from reference TRBV5-1 and TRBJ2-1, is KAGVTQTPRYLIKTRGQQVTLSCSPISGHRSVSWYQQTPGQGLQFLFEYFSETQRNKGNFPGRFSGRQFSNSRSEMNVSTLELGDSALYLCASSWGLAGGYGNEQFFGPGTRLTVL.